The entry that follows covers one T cell receptor beta chain sequence. The entry originates in a study of technical replicates of blood from a handful of donors. Germline lookup yields CDR1 SGHAT and CDR2 FQNNGV. The ends were cut back, 1 base at V and 2 bases at J, with 11 bases in the middle. CDR3 length: 16 residues. Generated by immunoSEQ multiplex PCR, the TCRdb table keeps only in-frame clones and is missing some. Of about 75,000 clones listed, approximately 96% are singletons. The sample consisted of T cells isolated from PBMCs. This TCR was recovered from a human donor in good health. The rearrangement links TRBV11-2 to TRBJ2-2; the D gene is possibly TRBD1 (6 bases). The CDR3 spells CASSLVVTGNTGELFF. The CDR3 DNA follows: TGTGCCAGCAGCTTAGTTGTGACAGGAAACACCGGGGAGCTGTTTTTT.